Listed below are T cell receptor beta chains from one sample, sequenced in a study of shared clonotypes between healthy human individuals. Produced via immunoSEQ multiplex PCR; TCRdb's table is partial and in-frame only. The data contain about 2.1 million clones, just over 90% of them singletons. The material sequenced was naive CD8+ T cells from PBMCs. These receptors all come from a man younger than 35 in good health. Some clones in this sample may be carry-over from other donors' samples. CDR3s include the opening cysteine and the closing phenylalanine or tryptophan. Each record gives: D gene, J gene, CDR3 length, V gene, CDR3 DNA, CDR3 protein. D genes are given only for firm matches.

d_gene: -
j_gene: TRBJ1-1
len: 16
v_gene: TRBV15
CDR3nt: TGTGCCACCAGCAGTCCTCAACAGCCGTTGAACACTGAAGCTTTCTTT
CDR3aa: CATSSPQQPLNTEAFF

d_gene: TRBD2
j_gene: TRBJ2-7
len: 14
v_gene: TRBV4-3
CDR3nt: TGCGCCAGCAGCCTTAGGGATAGCGGGAGCGAGCAGTACTTC
CDR3aa: CASSLRDSGSEQYF

d_gene: -
j_gene: TRBJ1-5
len: 15
v_gene: TRBV4-1
CDR3nt: TGCGCCAGCAGCCATACGGACCTTAGCAATCAGCCCCAGCATTTT
CDR3aa: CASSHTDLSNQPQHF

d_gene: -
j_gene: TRBJ1-1
len: 13
v_gene: TRBV27
CDR3nt: TGTGCCAGCAGTTTGATTGGGGACACTGAAGCTTTCTTT
CDR3aa: CASSLIGDTEAFF

d_gene: TRBD1
j_gene: TRBJ1-2
len: 15
v_gene: TRBV5-1
CDR3nt: TGCGCCAGCAGCCTAGGACAGGGGACATCCGGGGGCTACACCTTC
CDR3aa: CASSLGQGTSGGYTF

d_gene: TRBD1
j_gene: TRBJ2-7
len: 17
v_gene: TRBV5-5
CDR3nt: TGTGCCAGCAGCTTGGGCTCGACAGGGTCAAGCTCCTACGAGCAGTACTTC
CDR3aa: CASSLGSTGSSSYEQYF

d_gene: -
j_gene: TRBJ1-1
len: 13
v_gene: TRBV19
CDR3nt: TGTGCCAGTAGTCCCACGCTCCGTACTGAAGCTTTCTTT
CDR3aa: CASSPTLRTEAFF

d_gene: -
j_gene: TRBJ2-5
len: 15
v_gene: TRBV28
CDR3nt: TGTGCCAGCAGCAAACCCAACCGGCGGCTGGAGACCCAGTACTTC
CDR3aa: CASSKPNRRLETQYF

d_gene: TRBD1
j_gene: TRBJ1-2
len: 14
v_gene: TRBV27
CDR3nt: TGTGCCAGCAGCGTTACAGGGGGCTCGGGAGGCTACACCTTC
CDR3aa: CASSVTGGSGGYTF

d_gene: TRBD1
j_gene: TRBJ2-7
len: 15
v_gene: TRBV6-4
CDR3nt: TGTGCCACCACCGAGGGGGCTTTTAGCTCCTACGAGCAGTACTTC
CDR3aa: CATTEGAFSSYEQYF

d_gene: -
j_gene: TRBJ1-5
len: 15
v_gene: TRBV9
CDR3nt: TGTGCCAGCAGCGTCGGGGGCGGTGACAATCAGCCCCAGCATTTT
CDR3aa: CASSVGGGDNQPQHF